The T cell receptor (beta chain) described here comes from a study of cytomegalovirus exposure and HLA in healthy donors. Overall study context: Early released data comprised around 80 million unique TCRs from HLA-typed donors. Within the Caucasian-associated ancestry cluster were around 81% of the 350 to 400 genotyped donors.

The PCR ran on 60 Vbeta and 13 Jbeta primers. Original processing methods: Per a later analysis, the number of unique TCR beta chains was some 75 million, of which roughly 10 million were shared. TCRdb's table, derived via immunoSEQ multiplex PCR, lists solely in-frame clones and lacks some. V, J and clone size reflect that table, while D and trimming were determined from the DNA. The sample has about 160,000 clones, over 75% seen once. This clone was detected a few times. The ends lost 4 bases at V and 2 bases at J; junction bases unmatched: 9. CDR3 length equals 16 residues. Germline V gene data show CDR1 as SQVTM and CDR2 as ANQGSEA. Whereas donors were nominally healthy upon sampling, unrecorded immune exposures were probable.

The sample consisted of PBMCs. The V call is TRBV29-1, the J call TRBJ2-2; 8 bases map to TRBD1. The TCR sequence derives from a woman younger than 45 in good health and CMV-seronegative. In DNA form, the CDR3 reads TGCAGCGTTGTAGGGCAGGGGGCGCTTAACACCGGGGAGCTGTTTTTT. This translates into CSVVGQGALNTGELFF.